Listed below are T cell receptor beta chains from one sample, sequenced in a study of blood T cell repertoires in COVID-19. Some clones are missing from TCRdb's copy, which holds only in-frame ones; the method was immunoSEQ multiplex PCR. The top ten hold about 7% of the sample, which has a few hundred thousand clones, approximately 80% seen once. Source material: PBMCs or T cells enriched from blood (not recorded which). The receptors shown here come from a woman between 35 and 50 years old with acute COVID-19. CDR3s leave out the opening cysteine and the closing phenylalanine or tryptophan.

TSSRSGLPDQIPYNEQF	TRBV1	TRBJ2-1	17
ASSLRASGEHEQF	TRBV27	TRBJ2-1	13
ASSSRTSSSYNEQF	TRBV18	TRBJ2-1	14
ASSQQGAEETQY	TRBV28	TRBJ2-5	12
ASSLDPMGGLDTQY	TRBV5-1	TRBJ2-3	14
ASSSRDRVAYEQY	TRBV5-6	TRBJ2-7	13
ASSPRTGFVYEQY	TRBV6-5	TRBJ2-7	13
ASTRLAGPDTQY	TRBV6-5	TRBJ2-3	12
ASNQGQVGDTEAF	TRBV5-8	TRBJ1-1	13
AFPGRGHRELF	TRBV30	TRBJ2-2	11
ASRAGGSTDTQY	TRBV28	TRBJ2-3	12
ASSYGETYEQY	TRBV6-5	TRBJ2-7	11
ASSSHRGRAEAF	TRBV7-6	TRBJ1-1	12
ASSLPVQGFDGYT	TRBV7-9	TRBJ1-2	13
ASADRVPDTQY	TRBV11-2	TRBJ2-3	11
SVPGLAGVGHTGELF	TRBV29-1	TRBJ2-2	15
ASSPRTGAGQPQH	TRBV7-2	TRBJ1-5	13
AWTSIGRRNYGYT	TRBV30	TRBJ1-2	13
ATSVPGSSEAF	TRBV24-1	TRBJ1-1	11
ATSDEVDYGYT	TRBV24-1	TRBJ1-2	11
ASSLVRSTGELF	TRBV7-2	TRBJ2-2	12
ASSLAPGVVAEAF	TRBV5-1	TRBJ1-1	13
ASSLGQGEEKLF	TRBV11-2	TRBJ1-4	12
ASSQDGVGSREGLPDTQY	TRBV4-2	TRBJ2-3	18
ASSFTANTGELF	TRBV27	TRBJ2-2	12
ASSLDGLETQY	TRBV7-8	TRBJ2-5	11